Listed here are 13 T cell receptor beta chains from one sample, sequenced in a study of blood T cell repertoires in COVID-19. The assay was immunoSEQ multiplex PCR, and TCRdb's table has in-frame clones only and misses some. The profile shows 180,000 or so clones, roughly 87% of them singletons. Sequencing used PBMCs or T cells enriched from blood (not recorded which). All receptors derive from a human donor with acute COVID-19. The donor label of this sample is uncertain.

CDR3 region: CSVPDQGARGYGYTF. In nucleotides, the CDR3 is TGCAGCGTTCCTGACCAGGGGGCGCGAGGCTATGGCTACACCTTC. The chain employs TRBV29-1 and TRBJ1-2, with 8 bases lining up with TRBD1. V dropped 5 bases and J dropped 4; count of bases not matched to a gene: 12. There are 15 residues in the CDR3. From germline, CDR1 is SQVTM and CDR2 ANQGSEA.

The chain employs TRBV19 and TRBJ2-7, with 11 bases identical to TRBD2. Trimming took 5 bases from V and 0 from J; bases not matched to a gene: 3. Germline CDR1 is LNHDA and CDR2 is SQIVND (reference sequence). CDR3 length: 15 amino acids. The CDR3 sequence is CASSVLAGGSYEQYF. The CDR3 coding sequence is TGTGCCAGTAGTGTTCTAGCGGGGGGCTCCTACGAGCAGTACTTC.

The chain has TRBV2 and TRBJ2-1; 7 bases fit TRBD1. Germline V gives CDR1 SNHLY, CDR2 FYNNEI. V dropped 2 bases and J dropped 8; count of bases not matched to a gene: 9. The CDR3 length is 15 residues. CDR3 in amino acids: CASSERGLVLHEQFF. For the CDR3, the DNA is TGTGCCAGCAGTGAAAGGGGGCTAGTTCTCCATGAGCAGTTCTTC.

This clone appeared a single time. The J gene is TRBJ1-2, the V gene TRBV4-1; weak D call: TRBD1 (6 bases). Trimming took off 4 bases at V and 3 bases at J, with 24 bases between the two ends. The CDR3 runs to 18 residues. Germline loops: CDR1 MGHRA, CDR2 YSYEKL. CDR3 DNA sequence: TGCGCCAGCAGCCCGGGACACCTTATGCCAGGCGGGCACTATGGCTACACCTTC. Translated, it gives CASSPGHLMPGGHYGYTF.

V usage is TRBV25-1 and J usage is TRBJ1-1; maybe TRBD1 (6 bases). Germline-derived CDR1 and CDR2 are MGHDK and SYGVNS. Between the trimmed V and J ends, which lost 4 bases and 1 base, there was a span of 10 bases. The CDR3 runs to 14 residues. The chain's CDR3 is CASSARGTNTEAFF. For the CDR3, the DNA is TGTGCCAGCAGTGCCAGGGGCACGAACACTGAAGCTTTCTTT. Combining the CDR3 with reference TRBV25-1 and TRBJ1-1 gives the whole variable domain EADIYQTPRYLVIGTGKKITLECSQTMGHDKMYWYQQDPGMELHLIHYSYGVNSTEKGDLSSESTVSRIRTEHFPLTLESARPSHTSQYLCASSARGTNTEAFFGQGTRLTVV.

V usage is TRBV5-1 and J usage is TRBJ1-2, with 7 positions matching TRBD1. With V trimmed by 4 bases and J by 4 bases, 10 bases remained unmatched. Per germline, CDR1 SGHRS and CDR2 YFSETQ. CDR3 size: 15 residues. The CDR3 nucleotides are TGCGCCAGCAGCCACTCCCACCGGGACAGCTATGGCTACACCTTC. Protein product: CASSHSHRDSYGYTF. The variable domain in full, with the rest retrieved from reference TRBV5-1 and TRBJ1-2, is KAGVTQTPRYLIKTRGQQVTLSCSPISGHRSVSWYQQTPGQGLQFLFEYFSETQRNKGNFPGRFSGRQFSNSRSEMNVSTLELGDSALYLCASSHSHRDSYGYTFGSGTRLTVV.

The chain combines TRBV11-2 with TRBJ2-5, with D maybe TRBD1 (5 bases). The V gene lost 5 bases and the J gene lost 4 bases, with 11 bases spanning the gap. This CDR3 spans 13 amino acids. Germline-derived CDR1 and CDR2 are SGHAT and FQNNGV. In nucleotides, the CDR3 is TGTGCCAGCAGCCAGGGTCTTCGAGAGACCCAGTACTTC. Amino acids: CASSQGLRETQYF.

In this sample, this clone turned up once. J is TRBJ1-5 and V is TRBV13; 10 bases are shared with TRBD1. From germline, CDR1 is PRHDT and CDR2 FYEKMQ (reference sequence). The CDR3 extends over 17 amino acids. With V trimmed by 2 bases and J by 4 bases, 8 bases remained unmatched. CDR3 DNA: TGTGCCAGCAGCTTAAGGGGACAGGGGATAGGAAATCAGCCCCAGCATTTT. It codes for CASSLRGQGIGNQPQHF.

The CDR3 DNA follows: TGTGCCAGCACCCCGGGAGGACTGCCCTATGGCTACACCTTC. Its protein is CASTPGGLPYGYTF. This chain uses TRBV6-5 with TRBJ1-2; D unclear. The V end lost 7 bases, the J end lost 4 bases, and 16 bases lay between the germline ends. Germline CDR1 reads MNHEY; CDR2 reads SVGAGI. The CDR3 is 14 residues long.

A single count supports this clone. This sequence joins TRBV29-1 and TRBJ2-1; D is uncertain. Trimming cost V 5 bases and J 8 bases, with 13 bases left between them. The CDR3 has 12 residues. The germline gives CDR1 SQVTM, CDR2 ANQGSEA. The CDR3 DNA sequence: TGCAGCGTTCTACACCCTCGGGATGAGCAGTTCTTC. Amino acid sequence: CSVLHPRDEQFF.

V and J are TRBV20-1 and TRBJ2-7; 8 positions agree with TRBD1. Germline CDR1 reads DFQATT; CDR2 reads SNEGSKA (reference sequence). This CDR3 has 14 residues. J gave up 0 bases and V 3 bases, and 4 bases lay outside the gene matches. The CDR3 sequence: CSASVGTGSYEQYF. The CDR3 DNA reads TGCAGTGCTAGTGTCGGGACAGGCTCCTACGAGCAGTACTTC.

J is TRBJ1-1 and V is TRBV6-5; D is perhaps TRBD1 (5 bases). In germline, CDR1 is MNHEY, CDR2 SVGAGI. The CDR3 totals 15 residues. The V end lost 0 bases, the J end lost 1 base, and 9 bases lay between the germline ends. The CDR3 is CASSYSDRANTEAFF. The CDR3 nucleotides read TGTGCCAGCAGTTACTCAGACAGAGCGAACACTGAAGCTTTCTTT.

This rearrangement joins TRBV7-2 to TRBJ2-7, with TRBD1 as a possible D gene (5 bases). The V end lost 2 bases, the J end lost 3 bases, and 11 bases lay between the germline ends. Germline loops: CDR1 SGHTA, CDR2 FQGNSA. The CDR3 covers 14 residues. In DNA form, the CDR3 reads TGTGCCAGCAGCTTACAGGGCGAGGTCTACGAGCAGTACTTC. Translated: CASSLQGEVYEQYF.